The T cell receptor beta chain described here comes from a study of T cells in localized non-small cell lung cancer. Overall study results and limits: Uninvolved neighboring lung showed the greatest T cell clonality, exceeding tumor. Sequencing covered just one tumor region, so heterogeneity cannot be ruled out. A higher density of T cells in blood coincided with extended overall survival.

Trimming stripped 6 bases from V and 3 bases from J, with 12 bases between. This CDR3 has 13 residues. Germline CDR1 and CDR2: MNHGY and SAAAGT. The sample holds a few counts of this clone. Its matching antigen is unknown. The repertoire was sequenced with immunoSEQ multiplex PCR; TCRdb's copy has only in-frame clones and lacks some. Of about 940 clones in the sample, roughly a fifth were seen once. Specimen: normal lung tissue next to the tumor, collected before any cancer treatment. The source of this sequence is a man between 40 and 70 years old with stage III squamous cell lung carcinoma. V is TRBV6-8 and J is TRBJ2-7; D ambiguous. The CDR3: CASSPARGYEQYF. DNA of the CDR3: TGTGCCAGCAGCCCAGCTAGAGGCTACGAGCAGTACTTC.